Listed here are 31 T cell receptor beta chains from one sample, sequenced in a study of blood T cell repertoires in COVID-19. The repertoire was sequenced with immunoSEQ multiplex PCR; TCRdb's copy has only in-frame clones and lacks some. Counted here are 250,000 to 400,000 clones, about 91% occurring once; the ten biggest clones make up 1.6%. The sequencing sample was made of peripheral blood. These receptors originate from a woman in her thirties with COVID-19, enrolled during active disease.

The rearrangement uses TRBV28 and TRBJ1-1; weak D call: TRBD1 (6 bases). With 6 bases removed from V and 0 bases from J, the gap between germline ends came to 17 bases. There are 16 residues in the CDR3. Germline values: CDR1 MDHEN, CDR2 SYDVKM. The CDR3: CASRPRTAFMNTEAFF. In DNA form, the CDR3 reads TGTGCCAGCAGACCCCGGACAGCCTTTATGAACACTGAAGCTTTCTTT.

The rearrangement links TRBV6-5 to TRBJ1-1; 10 bases match TRBD1. The CDR3 consists of 15 residues. Germline V gene data show CDR1 as MNHEY and CDR2 as SVGAGI. The V gene end was trimmed by 5 bases and the J gene end by 1 base; junction bases not matched to a gene: 4. The CDR3 sequence is CASSRGQGGNTEAFF. For the CDR3, the DNA is TGTGCCAGCAGTAGAGGACAGGGGGGGAACACTGAAGCTTTCTTT.

The V gene is TRBV7-2, the J gene TRBJ1-3, with D hard to call. From germline, CDR1 is SGHTA and CDR2 FQGNSA. V was cut by 5 bases and J by 0 bases, with 14 bases left in between. This CDR3 has 16 amino acids. CDR3 loop: CASSQLGVSSGNTIYF. CDR3 nucleotide sequence: TGTGCCAGCAGCCAACTCGGGGTGAGCTCTGGAAACACCATATATTTT.

The chain employs TRBV15 and TRBJ1-2; maybe TRBD1 (5 bases). V lost 3 bases and J 4 bases, leaving 9 bases between the germline ends. CDR3 length equals 13 residues. In germline, CDR1 is LNHNV, CDR2 YYDKDF (reference sequence). The DNA for the CDR3 is TGTGCCACCAGCAGCGGCCAGGGCTATGGCTACACCTTC. This encodes CATSSGQGYGYTF.

V and J are TRBV4-1 and TRBJ1-2; maybe TRBD1 (5 bases). CDR1 and CDR2 (germline): MGHRA, YSYEKL. Between the trimmed V and J ends, which lost 5 bases and 0 bases, there was a span of 7 bases. The CDR3 is 13 amino acids. The CDR3 DNA sequence: TGCGCCAGCAGCAGACAGACTAACTATGGCTACACCTTC. It translates to CASSRQTNYGYTF.

The chain links TRBV19 to TRBJ2-1, with 7 bases lining up with TRBD1. This CDR3 region has 18 residues. The ends lost 5 bases at V and 4 bases at J; junction bases unmatched: 17. From germline, CDR1 is LNHDA and CDR2 SQIVND (reference sequence). CDR3 bases: TGTGCCAGTAGTGGACCGACAGGGCTGCCTAGAGGATACAATGAGCAGTTCTTC. The encoded protein is CASSGPTGLPRGYNEQFF.

This rearrangement joins TRBV5-1 to TRBJ2-7; D unresolved. The CDR3 extends over 12 amino acids. CDR1 and CDR2 (germline): SGHRS, YFSETQ. Deletions cut 5 bases from V and 6 bases from J, with 12 bases between. CDR3 DNA: TGCGCCAGCAGGGGCAGTTCTTCCGAGCAGTACTTC. It translates to CASRGSSSEQYF.

In its sample, this clone was seen once. The chain carries TRBV30 and TRBJ2-6; 8 positions match TRBD1. The CDR3 totals 17 residues. V shed 2 bases, J shed 0 bases, and the junction held 6 bases outside the gene matches. Per germline, CDR1 GTSNPN and CDR2 SVGIG (reference sequence). The CDR3 DNA reads as TGTGCCTGGAGTCCTGGACAGGGAAGCTCTGGGGCCAACGTCCTGACTTTC. Its protein is CAWSPGQGSSGANVLTF.

The chain carries TRBV6-5 and TRBJ2-1; 7 bases line up with TRBD1. CDR3 length: 15 residues. V dropped 8 bases and J dropped 8; count of bases not matched to a gene: 15. CDR1 and CDR2 (germline): MNHEY, SVGAGI. CDR3 DNA: TGTGCCAGCCTCCAAGTGGGTAGGGGGCCCCATGAGCAGTTCTTC. Amino acids: CASLQVGRGPHEQFF.

V gene TRBV5-4 combines with J gene TRBJ2-1; 8 bases map to TRBD2. Trimming cost V 4 bases and J 8 bases; bases outside gene matches: 17. Germline-derived CDR1 and CDR2 are SGHNT and YYREEE (reference sequence). The CDR3 runs 17 residues. This CDR3 reads CASSPSGGGVVYHEQFF. DNA of the CDR3: TGTGCCAGCAGCCCCTCGGGAGGGGGGGTGGTTTACCATGAGCAGTTCTTC.

The J gene is TRBJ1-2, the V gene TRBV3-1 (or the pseudogene TRBV3-2); TRBD1 is a possible D gene (5 bases). The germline V gene encodes CDR1 LGHDT and CDR2 YNNKEL (reference sequence). The CDR3 runs 15 residues. The germline V and J ends were trimmed by 0 bases and 6 bases, with 14 bases remaining between them. DNA of the CDR3: TGTGCCAGCAGCCAAGAATCGGTGACAGTCGATGGCTACACCTTC. Encoded protein: CASSQESVTVDGYTF.

This chain links TRBV6-6 with TRBJ1-2; D is unresolved. V shed 2 bases and J shed 3 bases, with 13 bases lying between them. The CDR3 length is 15 residues. The V gene's germline CDR1 is MNHNY and CDR2 SVGAGI (reference sequence). The CDR3, as DNA: TGTGCCAGCAGTTACGAGGGTTCGGGTTACTATGGCTACACCTTC. Residues: CASSYEGSGYYGYTF.

This clone has a single count. This chain connects TRBV5-4 to TRBJ1-1, with D possibly TRBD1 on 5 matching bases. Germline assignment: CDR1 SGHNT and CDR2 YYREEE (reference sequence). The CDR3 length is 15 residues. Trimming stripped 0 bases from V and 3 bases from J, with 12 bases between. This CDR3 is CASSLGLLRDTEAFF. The CDR3, as DNA: TGTGCCAGCAGCTTGGGACTCCTCAGGGACACTGAAGCTTTCTTT.

The chain employs TRBV18 and TRBJ2-1; TRBD2 matches at 13 bases. The CDR3 has 18 amino acids. The V gene's germline CDR1 is KGHSH and CDR2 LQKENI. Trimming cost V 2 bases and J 4 bases; bases outside gene matches: 8. CDR3 protein: CASSPGTSGVPFYNEQFF. In nucleotides, the CDR3 is TGTGCCAGCTCACCAGGGACTAGCGGGGTCCCCTTTTACAATGAGCAGTTCTTC.

The genes are TRBV18 and TRBJ2-7; D gene unclear. The germline V gene has CDR1 KGHSH and CDR2 LQKENI. The ends were cut back, 6 bases at V and 4 bases at J, with 13 bases in the middle. CDR3 size: 13 residues. The CDR3 sequence: CASSQNSNYEQYF. The CDR3 nucleotides are TGTGCCAGCTCCCAAAACTCCAATTACGAGCAGTACTTC. The full variable domain, with the rest looked up from reference TRBV18 and TRBJ2-7, is NAGVMQNPRHLVRRRGQEARLRCSPMKGHSHVYWYRQLPEEGLKFMVYLQKENIIDESGMPKERFSAEFPKEGPSILRIQQVVRGDSAAYFCASSQNSNYEQYFGPGTRLTVT.

The chain recombines TRBV21-1 with TRBJ2-7; TRBD1, the table's D call, was not compared with the DNA. TRBV21-1 is described as a pseudogene. The CDR3 spans 17 residues. CDR3 protein: CASRLATGTGEVYEQYV. The CDR3 DNA reads as TGTGCCAGCAGATTAGCTACTGGAACAGGGGAAGTATACGAGCAGTACGTC.

V usage is TRBV11-2 and J usage is TRBJ1-1, with TRBD1 identical over 11 bases. V trimming: 4 bases; J trimming: 4 bases; junction bases outside the gene matches: 5. The CDR3 loop spans 15 amino acids. Germline CDR1 reads SGHAT; CDR2 reads FQNNGV. The CDR3 nucleotides are TGTGCCAGCAGCTCCGGGACAGGGGGGGTCACTGAAGCTTTCTTT. It translates to CASSSGTGGVTEAFF.

This chain joins TRBV7-9 and TRBJ2-7; TRBD2 aligns across 11 bases. From germline, CDR1 is SEHNR and CDR2 FQNEAQ (reference sequence). The CDR3 length is 15 residues. J lost 2 bases, V lost 6 bases, and 6 bases had no gene match. CDR3 DNA sequence: TGTGCCAGCAGTACCACTAGCGGGGGCACCTACGAGCAGTACTTC. Translation: CASSTTSGGTYEQYF.

The chain is built from TRBV4-3 and TRBJ1-2; no definite D call. Germline loops: CDR1 LGHNA, CDR2 YSLEER. V was pared by 0 bases and J by 5 bases, with 13 bases between. The CDR3 is made up of 15 amino acids. The CDR3 sequence is CASSQDRDGVYGYTF. For the CDR3, the DNA is TGCGCCAGCAGCCAAGATCGAGACGGAGTTTATGGCTACACCTTC.

V and J are TRBV6-5 and TRBJ1-4; maybe TRBD1 (5 bases). With 5 bases removed from V and 0 bases from J, the gap between germline ends came to 10 bases. The CDR3 is 15 residues long. Germline V gene lookup returns CDR1 MNHEY and CDR2 SVGAGI. This CDR3 reads CASSPGLATNEKLFF. Written as DNA, the CDR3 is TGTGCCAGCAGTCCAGGGCTTGCAACTAATGAAAAACTGTTTTTT.

V is TRBV27 and J is TRBJ1-2, with D perhaps TRBD1 (6 bases). Looked up from germline, CDR1 is MNHEY and CDR2 is SMNVEV (reference sequence). V lost 3 bases and J 0 bases, leaving 11 bases between the germline ends. The CDR3 has 15 residues. CDR3 sequence (DNA): TGTGCCAGCAGTTTTGTCCCAGGGGCTAACTATGGCTACACCTTC. Residues: CASSFVPGANYGYTF.

The chain combines TRBV21-1 with TRBJ2-3; the DNA was not compared with TRBD2, the D call given in the table. TRBV21-1 is a pseudogene locus. The CDR3 consists of 14 residues. The CDR3 here is CASSKGSEVDTQYF. The CDR3 DNA reads TGTGCCAGCAGCAAAGGGTCAGAGGTGGATACGCAGTATTTT.

The rearrangement links TRBV5-6 to TRBJ2-7; TRBD1 matches at 7 bases. In germline, CDR1 is SGHDT, CDR2 YYEEEE. The CDR3 covers 17 residues. Trimming took 1 base from V and 6 from J; bases not matched to a gene: 16. This chain's CDR3 is CASSLNRGPLGGLEQYF. In DNA form, the CDR3 reads TGTGCCAGCAGCTTGAACAGGGGACCGCTCGGAGGACTCGAGCAGTACTTC. The complete variable domain, with remaining parts taken from reference TRBV5-6 and TRBJ2-7, reads DAGVTQSPTHLIKTRGQQVTLRCSPKSGHDTVSWYQQALGQGPQFIFQYYEEEERQRGNFPDRFSGHQFPNYSSELNVNALLLGDSALYLCASSLNRGPLGGLEQYFGPGTRLTVT.

V usage is TRBV6-2 or TRBV6-3 and J usage is TRBJ1-5; no clear D. CDR3 length equals 13 residues. The V gene lost 4 bases and the J gene lost 4 bases, with 8 bases spanning the gap. Per the germline V gene, CDR1 is MNHEY and CDR2 is SVGEGT. The CDR3: CASSSTLNQPQHF. CDR3 bases: TGTGCCAGCAGTTCTACACTAAATCAGCCCCAGCATTTT.

The J gene is TRBJ1-6, the V gene TRBV28, with TRBD1 as a possible D gene (5 bases). V was pared by 9 bases and J by 3 bases, with 9 bases between. The CDR3 is 13 residues long. CDR1 is MDHEN, CDR2 SYDVKM, per germline. The DNA of the CDR3 is TGTGCCAGTTACGACAGCTATAATTCACCCCTCCACTTT. Translation gives CASYDSYNSPLHF.

The chain carries TRBV3-1 (or the pseudogene TRBV3-2) and TRBJ2-1; TRBD1 agrees at 9 bases. CDR1 and CDR2 (germline): LGHDT, YNNKEL (reference sequence). The CDR3 loop spans 14 amino acids. J lost 6 bases, V lost 5 bases, and 5 bases had no gene match. Written as DNA, the CDR3 is TGTGCCAGCAGCTACCGGGACAGGGTCAATGAGCAGTTCTTC. Amino acids: CASSYRDRVNEQFF.

The chain is built from TRBV7-6 and TRBJ2-1, with TRBD2 matching over 8 bases. Trimming at V came to 2 bases and at J to 4 bases, leaving 7 bases not matched to a gene. CDR1 and CDR2 (germline): SGHVS, FNYEAQ. CDR3 length: 16 amino acids. The CDR3 region has the DNA TGTGCCAGCAGCTTACTAACCGGGGGGGCTTACAATGAGCAGTTCTTC. Its protein is CASSLLTGGAYNEQFF.

The chain carries TRBV7-9 and TRBJ2-2; tentative D call: TRBD1 (6 bases). The CDR3 spans 16 residues. V was shortened by 5 bases and J by 1 base, with 14 bases between the two germline ends. Germline V gene sequence: CDR1 SEHNR, CDR2 FQNEAQ (reference sequence). CDR3 sequence: CASSRPRTENTGELFF. The CDR3 DNA reads as TGTGCCAGCAGCCGACCTAGGACAGAGAACACCGGGGAGCTGTTTTTT.

V is TRBV6-5 and J is TRBJ2-5, with 8 bases fitting TRBD1. The CDR3 loop spans 13 amino acids. V lost 5 bases to trimming and J lost 5 bases; unmatched junction nucleotides: 4. Per the germline V gene, CDR1 is MNHEY and CDR2 is SVGAGI. Here the CDR3 reads CASSRQGRETQYF. CDR3 sequence (DNA): TGTGCCAGCAGTAGACAGGGGCGGGAGACCCAGTACTTC.

CDR3 in amino acids: CASSRSPVGGGQETQYF. DNA of the CDR3: TGCGCCAGCAGCCGCTCACCTGTCGGGGGGGGCCAAGAGACCCAGTACTTC. The gene calls are TRBV4-3 and TRBJ2-5, with 8 bases lining up with TRBD2. The V and J ends lost 4 bases and 1 base, in that order; junction bases with no gene match: 11. CDR1 LGHNA and CDR2 YSLEER come from the germline V gene. There are 17 residues in the CDR3.

CDR3 residues: CASSQLRYGYTF. CDR3 DNA: TGTGCCAGCAGCCAACTTAGATATGGCTACACCTTC. The chain has TRBV3-1 (or the pseudogene TRBV3-2) and TRBJ1-2, with D unresolved. CDR1 and CDR2 from the germline V gene are LGHDT and YNNKEL (reference sequence). The ends were cut back, 2 bases at V and 5 bases at J, with 6 bases in the middle. The CDR3 totals 12 residues.